This TCR beta chain was identified in a study of tumor-infiltrating lymphocytes in primary liver carcinoma. Study context: Subjects consisted of male and female patients aged 30 to 69 years.

In germline, CDR1 is MDHEN, CDR2 SYDVKM. CDR3 length equals 11 residues. On this clonotype itself: The antigen is undetermined. Compared with germline, one end of the junction differs, possibly owing to a read error.

RNA was extracted from whole blood without cell sorting, alongside germline DNA. Regarding the study as a whole: Top-250-clone fractions were significantly higher in tumors than in blood (p = 0.039).

Reverse transcription of 450 to 500 ng total RNA with a constant-region primer produced TCR beta cDNA. The TCR beta library was amplified through three nested multiplex PCR rounds in a modified ARM-PCR procedure. Two initial PCR rounds of about 11 cycles each paired TRBV1-TRBV30 forward primers with a C-beta reverse primer. TCRdb itself ran the multiplex PCR reads through MiXCR, one entry per CDR3 protein. The sample records 200,000 or so distinct CDR3 sequences, around three fifths being singletons. The TCR sequence derives from a woman aged 60-75 years with primary liver carcinoma and hepatitis B virus infection. Sequencing input: peripheral blood. This chain links TRBV28 with TRBJ2-7; weak D call: TRBD2 (6 bases). The CDR3 reads CASSWGDDQYF. For the CDR3, the DNA is TGTGCCAGCAGTTGGGGGGACGATCAGTACTTC.